This TCR beta chain was found in a study of CD8+ T cells in alopecia areata. This clone was seen only a few times. Extracted RNA was reverse transcribed into cDNA, the sequencing template. TCRdb keeps only in-frame clones here, not all; method: immunoSEQ multiplex PCR. The sample lists about 190,000 clones, 64% occurring once. Described treatment: oral pan-JAK inhibitor, 5-10 mg twice daily. This CDR3 comprises 15 residues. Germline V gene data show CDR1 as LGHNA and CDR2 as YSLEER. V gave up 0 bases and J gave up 8 bases, with 11 bases separating them. The rearrangement links TRBV4-3 to TRBJ1-6, with D unresolved. The TCR sequence derives from a human donor with alopecia areata. The sequences come from CD4+ T cells sorted from blood, collected around week 50, from a patient treated with tofacitinib. The CDR3 coding sequence is TGCGCCAGCAGCCAAGATCTCGGCGGGGATTCACCCCTCCACTTT. It codes for CASSQDLGGDSPLHF.